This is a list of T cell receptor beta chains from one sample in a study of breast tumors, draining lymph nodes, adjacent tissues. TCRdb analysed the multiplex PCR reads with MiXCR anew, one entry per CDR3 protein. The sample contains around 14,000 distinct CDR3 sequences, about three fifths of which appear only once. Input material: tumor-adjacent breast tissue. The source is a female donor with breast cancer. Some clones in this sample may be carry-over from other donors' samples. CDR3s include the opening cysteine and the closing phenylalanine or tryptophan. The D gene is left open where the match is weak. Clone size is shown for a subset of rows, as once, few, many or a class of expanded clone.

cdr3_nt: TGTGCCAGCAGCTTAGCGGAAGGGGGGCACTATGGCTACACCTTC; cdr3_aa: CASSLAEGGHYGYTF; v_call: TRBV7-2; clone_size: -; j_call: TRBJ1-2; d_call: -
cdr3_nt: TGCAGTGCTAGAGATGAACGAGTAGCGGGAGAAGATACGCAGTATTTT; cdr3_aa: CSARDERVAGEDTQYF; v_call: TRBV20-1; clone_size: -; j_call: TRBJ2-3; d_call: TRBD2
cdr3_nt: TGTGCCAGCAGCTTCGCAGGGGTGTGGGCAATCAGCCCCAGCGGGAGGGCCGGGGAGACCCAGTACTTC; cdr3_aa: CASSFAGVWAISPSGRAGETQYF; v_call: TRBV7-8; clone_size: -; j_call: TRBJ2-5; d_call: TRBD2
cdr3_nt: TGTGCCAGCAGCTTAGTTCGAACAGACTACTACGAGCAGTACTTC; cdr3_aa: CASSLVRTDYYEQYF; v_call: TRBV11-2; clone_size: -; j_call: TRBJ2-7; d_call: -
cdr3_nt: TGTGCCAGCAGCCTAGGACAGGGAACGGACGAGCAGTACTTC; cdr3_aa: CASSLGQGTDEQYF; v_call: TRBV11-3; clone_size: few; j_call: TRBJ2-7; d_call: TRBD1
cdr3_nt: TGTGCCAGCAGTTACGACAGCGGGGGGGCCCGGAGGGGGGAGCTGTTTTTT; cdr3_aa: CASSYDSGGARRGELFF; v_call: TRBV6-5; clone_size: many; j_call: TRBJ2-2; d_call: TRBD2
cdr3_nt: TGTGCCAGCTCACCAAGCAGGAACTCTGGAAACACCATATATTTT; cdr3_aa: CASSPSRNSGNTIYF; v_call: TRBV18; clone_size: many; j_call: TRBJ1-3; d_call: -
cdr3_nt: TGTGCCAGCAGCTCAACCGCAGCGGGGGTCGTCCGGGGCGAGCAGTACTTC; cdr3_aa: CASSSTAAGVVRGEQYF; v_call: TRBV7-8; clone_size: medium-sized; j_call: TRBJ2-7; d_call: TRBD2
cdr3_nt: TGTGCCAGCAGCGGACTAGCGGGAGTAGTTTATAATGAGCAGTTCTTC; cdr3_aa: CASSGLAGVVYNEQFF; v_call: TRBV12-3/TRBV12-4; clone_size: many; j_call: TRBJ2-1; d_call: TRBD2
cdr3_nt: TGTGCCACCCCCTGGGGCGGGCCGAACTATGGCTACACCTTC; cdr3_aa: CATPWGGPNYGYTF; v_call: TRBV24-1; clone_size: -; j_call: TRBJ1-2; d_call: -
cdr3_nt: TGCAGTGCTTCTAGCGGGGATGCCTACGAGCAGTACTTC; cdr3_aa: CSASSGDAYEQYF; v_call: TRBV20-1; clone_size: -; j_call: TRBJ2-7; d_call: TRBD2
cdr3_nt: TGTGCCAGCGAGGGGTGGGGGCAAGAGCAGTACTTC; cdr3_aa: CASEGWGQEQYF; v_call: TRBV7-9; clone_size: -; j_call: TRBJ2-7; d_call: -
cdr3_nt: TGTGCCAGCAGTTCCTCCCCACGGGGGGATGAGCAGTTCTTC; cdr3_aa: CASSSSPRGDEQFF; v_call: TRBV6-5; clone_size: many; j_call: TRBJ2-1; d_call: TRBD2
cdr3_nt: TGTGCCAGCAGCTTCGGGACAGGGGGCGAAGAGACCCAGTACTTC; cdr3_aa: CASSFGTGGEETQYF; v_call: TRBV7-9; clone_size: once; j_call: TRBJ2-5; d_call: TRBD1
cdr3_nt: TGCAGTGCTATACCCCCGACTAGCTCGTACTACAATGAGCAGTTCTTC; cdr3_aa: CSAIPPTSSYYNEQFF; v_call: TRBV20-1; clone_size: medium-sized; j_call: TRBJ2-1; d_call: TRBD2
cdr3_nt: TGTGCCAGCAGTGAAGGGACAGGAGTAGGGCAACGGGCATACGAGCAGTACTTC; cdr3_aa: CASSEGTGVGQRAYEQYF; v_call: TRBV2; clone_size: once; j_call: TRBJ2-7; d_call: TRBD1
cdr3_nt: TGTGCCAGCAGCTTACTCCCGGGACAGGGTACTTACGAGCAGTACTTC; cdr3_aa: CASSLLPGQGTYEQYF; v_call: TRBV7-2; clone_size: -; j_call: TRBJ2-7; d_call: TRBD1
cdr3_nt: TGTGCCAGCAGCTTAGAGTCAGGTATCCAGCCCCAGCATTTT; cdr3_aa: CASSLESGIQPQHF; v_call: TRBV7-8; clone_size: medium-sized; j_call: TRBJ1-5; d_call: -
cdr3_nt: TGTGCCAGCAGTCGCCCGGTAGCCAGCTCCTACAATGAACAGTTCTTC; cdr3_aa: CASSRPVASSYNEQFF; v_call: TRBV2; clone_size: -; j_call: TRBJ2-1; d_call: -
cdr3_nt: TGCAGTGCTAGCAGGCGCAATGAGCAGTCCTTC; cdr3_aa: CSASRRNEQSF; v_call: TRBV20-1; clone_size: many; j_call: TRBJ2-1; d_call: -
cdr3_nt: TGTGCCAGCAGCTTGCTGCCGTCACCCTATGGCTACACCTTC; cdr3_aa: CASSLLPSPYGYTF; v_call: TRBV7-8; clone_size: medium-sized; j_call: TRBJ1-2; d_call: -
cdr3_nt: TGCAGTGCTATTAGCGGGGGGATCCCCTACGAGCAGTACTTC; cdr3_aa: CSAISGGIPYEQYF; v_call: TRBV20-1; clone_size: -; j_call: TRBJ2-7; d_call: TRBD2
cdr3_nt: TGTGCCAGTACCCTTACAGGGGTGGAATCACCCCTCCACTTT; cdr3_aa: CASTLTGVESPLHF; v_call: TRBV19; clone_size: once; j_call: TRBJ1-6; d_call: TRBD1
cdr3_nt: TGTGCCAGCAGCTTAGCGGGGGGGGTGTCCTACGAGCAGTACTTC; cdr3_aa: CASSLAGGVSYEQYF; v_call: TRBV7-2; clone_size: medium-sized; j_call: TRBJ2-7; d_call: TRBD2
cdr3_nt: TGTGCCAGCAGCGTAACGTCTGGGGGTGGAAACTATGGCTACACCTTC; cdr3_aa: CASSVTSGGGNYGYTF; v_call: TRBV9; clone_size: -; j_call: TRBJ1-2; d_call: -
cdr3_nt: TGTGCCAGCAGGGGACATAGCGGGAGGGCCAGGGATGAGCAGTTCTTC; cdr3_aa: CASRGHSGRARDEQFF; v_call: TRBV6-4; clone_size: -; j_call: TRBJ2-1; d_call: TRBD2
cdr3_nt: TGTGCCAGCTCATCTAGCGACAGGGGCCACGCATTTACCTTC; cdr3_aa: CASSSSDRGHAFTF; v_call: TRBV18; clone_size: medium-sized; j_call: TRBJ1-2; d_call: TRBD1